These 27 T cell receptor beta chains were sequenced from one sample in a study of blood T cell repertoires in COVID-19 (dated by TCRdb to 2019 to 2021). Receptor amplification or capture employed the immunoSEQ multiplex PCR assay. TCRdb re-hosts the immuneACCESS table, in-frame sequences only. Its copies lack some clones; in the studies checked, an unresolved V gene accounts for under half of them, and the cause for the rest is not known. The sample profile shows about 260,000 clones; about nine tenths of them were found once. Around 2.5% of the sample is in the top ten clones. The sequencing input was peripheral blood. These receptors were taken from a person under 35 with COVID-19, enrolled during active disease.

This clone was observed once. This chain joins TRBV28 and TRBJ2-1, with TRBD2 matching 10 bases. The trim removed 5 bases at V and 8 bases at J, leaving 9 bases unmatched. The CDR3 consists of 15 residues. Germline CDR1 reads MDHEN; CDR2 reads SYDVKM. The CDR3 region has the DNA TGTGCCAGCAGTCCGGGACTAGCGAAAACATATGAGCAGTTCTTC. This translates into CASSPGLAKTYEQFF.

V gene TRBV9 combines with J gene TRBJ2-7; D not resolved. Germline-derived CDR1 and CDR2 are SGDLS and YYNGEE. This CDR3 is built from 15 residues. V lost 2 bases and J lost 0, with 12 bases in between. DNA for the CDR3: TGTGCCAGCAGCGTTTCGCACCAGGTCTCCTACGAGCAGTACTTC. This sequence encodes CASSVSHQVSYEQYF. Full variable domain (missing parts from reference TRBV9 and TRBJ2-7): DSGVTQTPKHLITATGQRVTLRCSPRSGDLSVYWYQQSLDQGLQFLIQYYNGEERAKGNILERFSAQQFPDLHSELNLSSLELGDSALYFCASSVSHQVSYEQYFGPGTRLTVT.

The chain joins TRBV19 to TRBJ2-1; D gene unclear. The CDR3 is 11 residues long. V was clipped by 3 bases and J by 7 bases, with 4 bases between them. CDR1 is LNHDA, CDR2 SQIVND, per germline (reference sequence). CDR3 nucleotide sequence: TGTGCCAGTAGTATCGTAAATGAGCAGTTCTTC. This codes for CASSIVNEQFF.

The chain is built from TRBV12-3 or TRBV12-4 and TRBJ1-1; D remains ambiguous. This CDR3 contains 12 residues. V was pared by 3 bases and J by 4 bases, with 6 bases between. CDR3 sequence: CASSLGLTEAFF. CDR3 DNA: TGTGCCAGCAGTTTGGGCCTCACTGAAGCTTTCTTT.

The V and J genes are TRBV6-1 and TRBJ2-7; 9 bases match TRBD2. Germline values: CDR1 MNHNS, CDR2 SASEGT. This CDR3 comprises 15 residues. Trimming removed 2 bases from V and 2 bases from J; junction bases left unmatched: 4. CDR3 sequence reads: CASSELASGTYEQYF. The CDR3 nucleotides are TGTGCCAGCAGTGAATTGGCTAGCGGGACCTACGAGCAGTACTTC.

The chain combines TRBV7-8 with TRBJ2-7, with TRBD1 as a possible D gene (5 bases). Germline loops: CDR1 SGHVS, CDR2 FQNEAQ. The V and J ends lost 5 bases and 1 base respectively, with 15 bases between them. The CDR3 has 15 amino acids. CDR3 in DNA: TGTGCCAGCAGCCCGTGGGCAGGGCCTTCCTACGAGCAGTACTTC. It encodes CASSPWAGPSYEQYF.

This CDR3 reads CASKLAGSETQYF. CDR3 in DNA: TGTGCCAGTAAACTAGCGGGATCGGAGACCCAGTACTTC. This chain links TRBV19 with TRBJ2-5; 10 bases map to TRBD2. J gave up 5 bases and V 7 bases, and 4 bases lay outside the gene matches. The CDR3 is 13 residues long. The V gene's germline CDR1 is LNHDA and CDR2 SQIVND (reference sequence).

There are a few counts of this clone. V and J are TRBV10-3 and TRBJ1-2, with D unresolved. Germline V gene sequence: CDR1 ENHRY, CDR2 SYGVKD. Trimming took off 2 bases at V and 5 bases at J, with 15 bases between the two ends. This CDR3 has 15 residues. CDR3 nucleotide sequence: TGTGCCATCAGTGAGACTCTCTCTGCGCCTTATGGCTACACCTTC. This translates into CAISETLSAPYGYTF.

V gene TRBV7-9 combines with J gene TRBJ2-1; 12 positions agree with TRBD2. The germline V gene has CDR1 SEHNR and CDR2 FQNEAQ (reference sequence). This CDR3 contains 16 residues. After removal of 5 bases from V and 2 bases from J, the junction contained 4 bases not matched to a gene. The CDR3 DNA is TGTGCCAGCAGCCAAACTAGCGGGGGGACCTACAATGAGCAGTTCTTC. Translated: CASSQTSGGTYNEQFF.

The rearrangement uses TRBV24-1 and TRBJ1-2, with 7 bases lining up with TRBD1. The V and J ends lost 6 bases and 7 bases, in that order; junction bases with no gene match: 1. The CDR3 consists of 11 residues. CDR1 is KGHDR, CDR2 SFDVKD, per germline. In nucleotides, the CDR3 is TGTGCCACCAGTAAGGGGGCTGGCTACACCTTC. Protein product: CATSKGAGYTF.

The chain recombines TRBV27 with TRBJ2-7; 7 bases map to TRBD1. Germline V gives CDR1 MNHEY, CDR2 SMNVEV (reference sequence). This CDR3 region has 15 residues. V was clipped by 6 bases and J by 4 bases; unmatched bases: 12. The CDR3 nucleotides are TGTGCCAGCAGACGAGCGAGCCAGGGGGTTTACGAGCAGTACTTC. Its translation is CASRRASQGVYEQYF.

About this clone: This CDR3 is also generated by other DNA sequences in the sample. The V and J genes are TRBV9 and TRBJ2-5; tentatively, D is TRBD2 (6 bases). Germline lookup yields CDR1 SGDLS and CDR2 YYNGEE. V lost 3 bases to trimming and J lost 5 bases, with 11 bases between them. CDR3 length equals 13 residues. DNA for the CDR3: TGTGCCAGCAGCGGACGGGAGCAGGAGACCCAGTACTTC. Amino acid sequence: CASSGREQETQYF. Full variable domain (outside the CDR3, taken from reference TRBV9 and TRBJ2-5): DSGVTQTPKHLITATGQRVTLRCSPRSGDLSVYWYQQSLDQGLQFLIQYYNGEERAKGNILERFSAQQFPDLHSELNLSSLELGDSALYFCASSGREQETQYFGPGTRLLVL.

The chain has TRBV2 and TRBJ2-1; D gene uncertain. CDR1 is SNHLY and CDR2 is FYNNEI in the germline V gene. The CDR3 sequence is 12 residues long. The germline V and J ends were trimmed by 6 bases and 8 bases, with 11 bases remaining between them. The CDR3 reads CASRVVGHEQFF. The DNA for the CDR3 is TGTGCCAGCAGGGTTGTTGGGCATGAGCAGTTCTTC.

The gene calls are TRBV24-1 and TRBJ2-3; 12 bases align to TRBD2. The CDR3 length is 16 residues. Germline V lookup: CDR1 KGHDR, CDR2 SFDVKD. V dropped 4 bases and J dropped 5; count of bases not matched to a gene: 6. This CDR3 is CATSERLAGAGDTQYF. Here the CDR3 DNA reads TGTGCCACCAGTGAACGACTAGCGGGAGCGGGAGATACGCAGTATTTT.

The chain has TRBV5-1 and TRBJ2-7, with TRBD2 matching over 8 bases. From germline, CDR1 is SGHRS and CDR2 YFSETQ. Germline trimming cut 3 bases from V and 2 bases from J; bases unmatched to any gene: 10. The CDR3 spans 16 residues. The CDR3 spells CASSSPPGGSPYEQYF. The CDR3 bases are TGCGCCAGCAGCTCGCCTCCGGGGGGGAGCCCCTACGAGCAGTACTTC. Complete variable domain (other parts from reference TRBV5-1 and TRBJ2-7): KAGVTQTPRYLIKTRGQQVTLSCSPISGHRSVSWYQQTPGQGLQFLFEYFSETQRNKGNFPGRFSGRQFSNSRSEMNVSTLELGDSALYLCASSSPPGGSPYEQYFGPGTRLTVT.

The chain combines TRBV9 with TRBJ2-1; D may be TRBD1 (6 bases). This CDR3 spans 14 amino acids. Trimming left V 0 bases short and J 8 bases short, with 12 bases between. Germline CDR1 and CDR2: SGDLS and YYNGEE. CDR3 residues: CASSVVAGADEQFF. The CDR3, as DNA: TGTGCCAGCAGCGTAGTGGCAGGGGCGGATGAGCAGTTCTTC.

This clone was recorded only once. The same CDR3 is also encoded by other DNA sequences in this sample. Here the CDR3 reads CATRPVSGRAEEQYF. In nucleotides, the CDR3 is TGTGCCACTCGCCCCGTTAGTGGGAGGGCGGAGGAGCAGTACTTC. V gene TRBV6-5 combines with J gene TRBJ2-7, with TRBD2 matching 7 bases. This CDR3 is 15 amino acids long. CDR1 is MNHEY and CDR2 is SVGAGI in the germline V gene. V lost 10 bases and J lost 7; bases outside the gene matches: 19.

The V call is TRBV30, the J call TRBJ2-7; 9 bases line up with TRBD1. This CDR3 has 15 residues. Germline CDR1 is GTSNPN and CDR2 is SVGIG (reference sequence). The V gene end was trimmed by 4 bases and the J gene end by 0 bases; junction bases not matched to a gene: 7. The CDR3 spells CAWNPTTGGSYEQYF. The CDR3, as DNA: TGTGCCTGGAACCCTACGACAGGGGGCTCCTACGAGCAGTACTTC.

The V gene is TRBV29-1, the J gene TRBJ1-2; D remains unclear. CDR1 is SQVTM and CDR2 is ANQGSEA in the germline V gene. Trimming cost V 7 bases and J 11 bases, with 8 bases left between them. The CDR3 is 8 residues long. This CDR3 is CSGLYYTF. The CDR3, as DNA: TGCAGCGGCCTCTATTACACCTTC.

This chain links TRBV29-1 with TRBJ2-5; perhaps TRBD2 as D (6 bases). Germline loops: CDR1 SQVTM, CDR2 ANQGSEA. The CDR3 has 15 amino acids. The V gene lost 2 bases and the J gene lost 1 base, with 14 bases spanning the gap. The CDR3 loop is CSVEPTDGSQETQYF. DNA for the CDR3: TGCAGCGTTGAACCTACGGACGGGAGCCAAGAGACCCAGTACTTC.

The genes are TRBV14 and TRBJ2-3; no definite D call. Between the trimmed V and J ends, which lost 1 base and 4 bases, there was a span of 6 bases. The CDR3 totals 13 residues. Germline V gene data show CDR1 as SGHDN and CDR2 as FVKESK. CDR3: CASSQGAADTQYF. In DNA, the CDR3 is TGTGCCAGCAGCCAAGGCGCGGCAGATACGCAGTATTTT.

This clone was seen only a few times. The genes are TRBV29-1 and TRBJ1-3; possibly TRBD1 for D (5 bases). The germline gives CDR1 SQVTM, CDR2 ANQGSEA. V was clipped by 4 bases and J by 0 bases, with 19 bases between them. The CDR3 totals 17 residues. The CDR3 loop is CSVVGQGIEGSGNTIYF. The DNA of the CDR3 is TGCAGCGTTGTAGGGCAGGGAATTGAAGGCTCTGGAAACACCATATATTTT.

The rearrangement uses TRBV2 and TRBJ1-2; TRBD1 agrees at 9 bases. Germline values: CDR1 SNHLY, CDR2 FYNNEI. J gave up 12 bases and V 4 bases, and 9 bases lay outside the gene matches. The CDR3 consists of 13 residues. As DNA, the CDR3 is TGTGCCAGCAGTGGGACAGGGGCAGTGGAAGACACCTTC. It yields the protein CASSGTGAVEDTF.

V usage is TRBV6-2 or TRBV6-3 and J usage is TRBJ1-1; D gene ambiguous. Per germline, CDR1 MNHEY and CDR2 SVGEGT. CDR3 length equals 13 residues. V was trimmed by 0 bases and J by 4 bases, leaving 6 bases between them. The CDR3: CASSYSPGTEAFF. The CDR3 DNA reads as TGTGCCAGCAGTTACTCTCCAGGCACTGAAGCTTTCTTT.

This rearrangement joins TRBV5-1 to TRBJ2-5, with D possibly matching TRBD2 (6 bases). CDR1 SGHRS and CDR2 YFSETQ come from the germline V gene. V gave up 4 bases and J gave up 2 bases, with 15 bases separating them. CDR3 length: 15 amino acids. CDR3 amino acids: CASSAPGTVQETQYF. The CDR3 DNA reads TGCGCCAGCAGCGCGCCCGGGACTGTTCAAGAGACCCAGTACTTC.

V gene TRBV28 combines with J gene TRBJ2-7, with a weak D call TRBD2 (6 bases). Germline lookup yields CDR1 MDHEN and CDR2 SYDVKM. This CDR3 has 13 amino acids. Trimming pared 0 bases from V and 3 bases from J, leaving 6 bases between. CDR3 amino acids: CASSLWTSYEQYF. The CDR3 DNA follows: TGTGCCAGCAGTTTATGGACTAGCTACGAGCAGTACTTC.

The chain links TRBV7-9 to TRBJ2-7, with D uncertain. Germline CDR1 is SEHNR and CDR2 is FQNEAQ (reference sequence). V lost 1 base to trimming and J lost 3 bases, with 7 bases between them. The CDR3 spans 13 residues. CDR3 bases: TGTGCCAGCAGCTTAGGAGACTTCTACGAGCAGTACTTC. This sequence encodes CASSLGDFYEQYF.